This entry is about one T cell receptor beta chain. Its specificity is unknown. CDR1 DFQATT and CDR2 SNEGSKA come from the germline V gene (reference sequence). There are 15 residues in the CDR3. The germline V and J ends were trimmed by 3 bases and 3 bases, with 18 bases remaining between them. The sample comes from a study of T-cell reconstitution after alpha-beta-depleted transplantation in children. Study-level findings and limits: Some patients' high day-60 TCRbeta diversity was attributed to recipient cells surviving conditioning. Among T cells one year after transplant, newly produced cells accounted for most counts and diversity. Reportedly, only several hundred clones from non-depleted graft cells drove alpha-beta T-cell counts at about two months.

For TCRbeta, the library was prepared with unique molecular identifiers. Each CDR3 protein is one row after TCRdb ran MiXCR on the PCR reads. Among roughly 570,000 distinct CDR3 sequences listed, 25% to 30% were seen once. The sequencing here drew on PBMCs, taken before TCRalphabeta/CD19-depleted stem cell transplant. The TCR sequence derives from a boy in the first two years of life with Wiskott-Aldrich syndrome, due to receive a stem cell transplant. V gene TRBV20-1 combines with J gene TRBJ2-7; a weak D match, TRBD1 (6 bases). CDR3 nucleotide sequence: TGCAGTGCTAGGGCCCTATCGACAGGTAGCTACGAGCAGTACTTC. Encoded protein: CSARALSTGSYEQYF.